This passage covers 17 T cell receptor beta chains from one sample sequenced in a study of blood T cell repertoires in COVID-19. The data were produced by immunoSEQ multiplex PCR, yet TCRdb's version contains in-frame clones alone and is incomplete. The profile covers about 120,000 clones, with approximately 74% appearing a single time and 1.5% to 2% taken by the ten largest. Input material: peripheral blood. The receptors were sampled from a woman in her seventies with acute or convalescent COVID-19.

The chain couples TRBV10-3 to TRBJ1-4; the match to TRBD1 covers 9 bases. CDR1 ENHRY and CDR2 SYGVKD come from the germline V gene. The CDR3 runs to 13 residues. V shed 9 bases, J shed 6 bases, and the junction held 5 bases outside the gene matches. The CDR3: CAITDRGDEKLFF. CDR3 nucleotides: TGTGCCATAACGGACAGGGGAGATGAAAAACTGTTTTTT.

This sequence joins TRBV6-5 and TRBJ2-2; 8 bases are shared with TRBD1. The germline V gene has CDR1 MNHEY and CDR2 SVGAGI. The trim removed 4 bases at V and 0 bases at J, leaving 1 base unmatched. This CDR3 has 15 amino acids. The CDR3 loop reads CASSWDRPNTGELFF. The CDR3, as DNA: TGTGCCAGCAGTTGGGACAGGCCGAACACCGGGGAGCTGTTTTTT.

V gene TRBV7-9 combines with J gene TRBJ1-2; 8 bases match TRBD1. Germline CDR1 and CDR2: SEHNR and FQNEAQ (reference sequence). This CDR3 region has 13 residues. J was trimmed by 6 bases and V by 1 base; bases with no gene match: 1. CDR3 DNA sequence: TGTGCCAGCAGCTTAGGGACAGGGCATGGCTACACCTTC. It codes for CASSLGTGHGYTF.

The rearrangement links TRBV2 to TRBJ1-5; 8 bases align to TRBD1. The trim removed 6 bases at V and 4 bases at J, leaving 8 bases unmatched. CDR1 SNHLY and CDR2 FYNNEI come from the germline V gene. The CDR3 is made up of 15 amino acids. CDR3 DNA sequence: TGTGCCAGCAGAGACAGGGGAAGTGGAAATCAGCCCCAGCATTTT. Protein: CASRDRGSGNQPQHF.

DNA for the CDR3: TGCGCCAGCAGCTTGCCCCTCGGGAGGGGAGAGACCCAGTACTTC. Translated, it gives CASSLPLGRGETQYF. The J gene is TRBJ2-5, the V gene TRBV5-1; TRBD2 aligns across 8 bases. This CDR3 spans 15 amino acids. Germline V gene lookup returns CDR1 SGHRS and CDR2 YFSETQ. J lost 4 bases, V lost 1 base, and 6 bases had no gene match. Complete variable domain (other parts from reference TRBV5-1 and TRBJ2-5): KAGVTQTPRYLIKTRGQQVTLSCSPISGHRSVSWYQQTPGQGLQFLFEYFSETQRNKGNFPGRFSGRQFSNSRSEMNVSTLELGDSALYLCASSLPLGRGETQYFGPGTRLLVL.

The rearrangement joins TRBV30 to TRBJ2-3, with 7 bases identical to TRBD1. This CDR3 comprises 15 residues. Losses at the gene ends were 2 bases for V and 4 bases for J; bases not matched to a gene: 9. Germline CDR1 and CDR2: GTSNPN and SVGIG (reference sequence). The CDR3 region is CAWSSGDRGADTQYF. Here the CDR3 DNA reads TGTGCCTGGAGTTCTGGGGACAGAGGGGCAGATACGCAGTATTTT.

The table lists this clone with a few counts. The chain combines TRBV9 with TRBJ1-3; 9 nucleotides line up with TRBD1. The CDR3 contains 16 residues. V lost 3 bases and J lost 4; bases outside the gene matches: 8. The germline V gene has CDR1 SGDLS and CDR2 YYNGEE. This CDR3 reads CASSARTGATGNTIYF. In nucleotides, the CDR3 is TGTGCCAGCAGCGCCCGGACAGGGGCGACGGGAAACACCATATATTTT. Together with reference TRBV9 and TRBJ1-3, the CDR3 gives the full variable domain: DSGVTQTPKHLITATGQRVTLRCSPRSGDLSVYWYQQSLDQGLQFLIQYYNGEERAKGNILERFSAQQFPDLHSELNLSSLELGDSALYFCASSARTGATGNTIYFGEGSWLTVV.

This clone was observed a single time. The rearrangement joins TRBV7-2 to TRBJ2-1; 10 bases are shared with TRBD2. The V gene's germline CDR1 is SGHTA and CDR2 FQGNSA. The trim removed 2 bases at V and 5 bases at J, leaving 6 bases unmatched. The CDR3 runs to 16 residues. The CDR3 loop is CASSLISTSGNNEQFF. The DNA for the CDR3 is TGTGCCAGCAGCTTAATTTCTACTAGCGGGAACAATGAGCAGTTCTTC.

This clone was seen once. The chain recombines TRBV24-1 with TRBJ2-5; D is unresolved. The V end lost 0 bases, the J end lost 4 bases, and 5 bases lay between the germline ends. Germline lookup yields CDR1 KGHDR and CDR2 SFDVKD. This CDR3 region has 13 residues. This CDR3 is CATSDLLLETQYF. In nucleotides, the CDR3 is TGTGCCACCAGTGATTTGCTTTTAGAGACCCAGTACTTC.

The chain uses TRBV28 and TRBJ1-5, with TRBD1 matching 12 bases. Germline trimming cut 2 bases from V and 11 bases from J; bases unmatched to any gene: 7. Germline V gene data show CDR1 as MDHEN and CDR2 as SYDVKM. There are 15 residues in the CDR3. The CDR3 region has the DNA TGTGCCAGCAGTTTAGGGACAGGGGGCAGCAGGACCCAGCATTTT. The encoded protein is CASSLGTGGSRTQHF.

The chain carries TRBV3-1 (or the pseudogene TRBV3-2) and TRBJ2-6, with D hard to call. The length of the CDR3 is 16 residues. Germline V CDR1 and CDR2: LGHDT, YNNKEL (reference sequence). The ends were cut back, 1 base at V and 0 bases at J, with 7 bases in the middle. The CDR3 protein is CASSQGQRSGANVLTF. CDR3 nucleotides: TGTGCCAGCAGCCAAGGGCAGCGCTCTGGGGCCAACGTCCTGACTTTC.

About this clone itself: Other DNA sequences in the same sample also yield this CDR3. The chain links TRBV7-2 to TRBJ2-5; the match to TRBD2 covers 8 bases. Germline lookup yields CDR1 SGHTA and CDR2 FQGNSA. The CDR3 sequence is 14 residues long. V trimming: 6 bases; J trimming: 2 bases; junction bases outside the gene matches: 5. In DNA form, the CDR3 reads TGTGCCAGCAGTCCTCAGCGGGGGCAAGAGACCCAGTACTTC. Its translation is CASSPQRGQETQYF.

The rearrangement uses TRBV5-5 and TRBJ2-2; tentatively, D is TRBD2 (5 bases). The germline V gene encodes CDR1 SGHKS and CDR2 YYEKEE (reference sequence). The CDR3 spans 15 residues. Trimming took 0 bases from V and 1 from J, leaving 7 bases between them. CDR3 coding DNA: TGTGCCAGCAGCTTGGTGGACTTGAACACCGGGGAGCTGTTTTTT. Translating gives CASSLVDLNTGELFF.

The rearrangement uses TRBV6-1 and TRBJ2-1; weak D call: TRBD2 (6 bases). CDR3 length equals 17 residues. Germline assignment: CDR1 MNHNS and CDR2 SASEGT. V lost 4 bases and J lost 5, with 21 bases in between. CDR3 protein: CASSGLAGSRFNNEQFF. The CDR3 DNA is TGTGCCAGCAGTGGCCTGGCGGGGTCTCGGTTTAACAATGAGCAGTTCTTC.

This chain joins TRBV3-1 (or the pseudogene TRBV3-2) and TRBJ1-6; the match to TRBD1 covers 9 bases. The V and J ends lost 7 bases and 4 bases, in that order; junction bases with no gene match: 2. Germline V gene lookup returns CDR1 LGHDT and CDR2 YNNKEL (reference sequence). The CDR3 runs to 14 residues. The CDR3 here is CASTGTGYNSPLHF. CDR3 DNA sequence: TGTGCCAGCACGGGGACAGGGTATAATTCACCCCTCCACTTT.

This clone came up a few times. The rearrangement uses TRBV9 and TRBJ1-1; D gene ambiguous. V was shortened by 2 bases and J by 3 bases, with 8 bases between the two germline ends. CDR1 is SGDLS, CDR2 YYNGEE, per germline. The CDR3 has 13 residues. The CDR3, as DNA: TGTGCCAGCAGCGTCGGGGTCGACACTGAAGCTTTCTTT. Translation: CASSVGVDTEAFF.

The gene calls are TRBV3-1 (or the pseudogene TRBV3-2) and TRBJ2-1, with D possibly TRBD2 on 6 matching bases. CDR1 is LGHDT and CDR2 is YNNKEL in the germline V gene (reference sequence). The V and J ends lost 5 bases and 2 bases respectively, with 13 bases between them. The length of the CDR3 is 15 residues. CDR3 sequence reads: CASSREGGAYNEQFF. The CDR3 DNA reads TGTGCCAGCAGCAGAGAGGGCGGGGCCTACAATGAGCAGTTCTTC.